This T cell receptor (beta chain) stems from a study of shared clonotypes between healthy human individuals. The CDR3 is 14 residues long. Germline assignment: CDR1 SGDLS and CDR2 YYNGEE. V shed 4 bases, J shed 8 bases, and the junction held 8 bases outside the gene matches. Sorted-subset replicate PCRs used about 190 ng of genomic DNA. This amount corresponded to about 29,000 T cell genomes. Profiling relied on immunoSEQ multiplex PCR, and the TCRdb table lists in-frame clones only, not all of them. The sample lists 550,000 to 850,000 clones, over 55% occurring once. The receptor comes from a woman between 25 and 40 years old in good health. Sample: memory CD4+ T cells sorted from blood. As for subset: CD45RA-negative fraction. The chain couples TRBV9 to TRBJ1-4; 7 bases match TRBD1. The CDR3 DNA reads TGTGCCAGCAGCTCGGGACAGCGAAACGAAAAACTGTTTTTT. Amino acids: CASSSGQRNEKLFF.